These 28 T cell receptor beta chains share one sample of origin, sequenced in a study of CD8 T cells in Susac syndrome. Reverse transcription of roughly 0.5 to 1 ug RNA used random hexamers. One entry per CDR3 protein, called by TCRdb with MiXCR from the immunoSEQ multiplex PCR reads. The sample has tens of thousands of distinct CDR3 sequences, around 93% seen once. Sample: CD8+ T cells from PBMCs. All receptors derive from a human donor with Susac syndrome.

This chain links TRBV12-3 or TRBV12-4 with TRBJ1-2, with D tentatively TRBD1 (6 bases). CDR3 length: 15 amino acids. Trimming stripped 3 bases from V and 4 bases from J, with 15 bases between. This CDR3 reads CASSLGAGALYGYTF. The CDR3 DNA sequence: TGTGCCAGCAGTTTGGGGGCAGGGGCTCTCTATGGCTACACCTTC.

The chain carries TRBV4-1 and TRBJ2-3; 11 nucleotides match TRBD2. Germline V gives CDR1 MGHRA, CDR2 YSYEKL. The CDR3 is 17 amino acids. The trim removed 4 bases at V and 1 base at J, leaving 7 bases unmatched. The CDR3 sequence: CASSRGLAVVGTDTQYF. The CDR3 nucleotides are TGCGCCAGCAGCCGGGGACTAGCGGTCGTGGGCACAGATACGCAGTATTTT.

The rearrangement links TRBV5-1 to TRBJ1-5; D might be TRBD1 (5 bases). Germline V gives CDR1 SGHRS, CDR2 YFSETQ. V was cut by 2 bases and J by 3 bases, with 12 bases left in between. The CDR3 contains 15 residues. The chain's CDR3 is CASSLMPGANQPQHF. The DNA for the CDR3 is TGCGCCAGCAGCTTAATGCCCGGGGCCAATCAGCCCCAGCATTTT.

The table lists this clonotype with a count of one. The chain carries TRBV9 and TRBJ2-3; 10 positions match TRBD2. The V gene's germline CDR1 is SGDLS and CDR2 YYNGEE. CDR3 size: 17 residues. The ends lost 4 bases at V and 2 bases at J; junction bases unmatched: 10. The DNA for the CDR3 is TGTGCCAGCAGCCCAAGCGGGGGGGGGCACCCCACAGATACGCAGTATTTT. Its translation is CASSPSGGGHPTDTQYF.

The chain is built from TRBV9 and TRBJ2-7; 8 bases line up with TRBD2. V shed 3 bases and J 3 bases; nucleotides not matched to a gene: 8. CDR3 length: 15 residues. The germline CDR1 and CDR2 sequences are SGDLS and YYNGEE. CDR3 bases: TGTGCCAGCAGCGCGGGATCGGGGGGGCTCTACGAGCAGTACTTC. Protein sequence: CASSAGSGGLYEQYF.

The chain is built from TRBV29-1 and TRBJ1-2, with 7 bases identical to TRBD1. With 6 bases clipped from V and 4 bases from J, the junction kept 17 bases outside the gene matches. CDR1 is SQVTM, CDR2 ANQGSEA, per germline. This CDR3 spans 16 amino acids. The DNA for the CDR3 is TGCAGCGTGGACGCGGGACAGATGCCAAGGGGCTATGGCTACACCTTC. Amino acids: CSVDAGQMPRGYGYTF. Variable domain in full (rest from reference TRBV29-1 and TRBJ1-2): SAVISQKPSRDICQRGTSLTIQCQVDSQVTMMFWYRQQPGQSLTLIATANQGSEATYESGFVIDKFPISRPNLTFSTLTVSNMSPEDSSIYLCSVDAGQMPRGYGYTFGSGTRLTVV.

This rearrangement joins TRBV27 to TRBJ2-7; TRBD2 matches 7 bases. CDR1 and CDR2 from the germline V gene are MNHEY and SMNVEV (reference sequence). This CDR3 contains 14 residues. V lost 4 bases to trimming and J lost 2 bases; unmatched junction nucleotides: 5. The CDR3 bases are TGTGCCAGCAGTTCGACTAGCACGGCCTACGAGCAGTACTTC. Protein product: CASSSTSTAYEQYF.

V usage is TRBV3-1 and J usage is TRBJ2-7; the D is unclear. Trimming took off 1 base at V and 2 bases at J, with 0 bases between the two ends. This CDR3 has 11 residues. Germline CDR1 LGHDT, CDR2 YNNKEL (reference sequence). CDR3 in amino acids: CASSQAYEQYF. The DNA of the CDR3 is TGTGCCAGCAGCCAAGCCTACGAGCAGTACTTC.

The CDR3 region is CASKEGPGNTEAFF. As DNA, the CDR3 is TGTGCCAGCAAGGAGGGGCCGGGGAACACTGAAGCTTTCTTT. The chain joins TRBV6-2 or TRBV6-3 to TRBJ1-1; D perhaps matches TRBD1 (5 bases). V gave up 7 bases and J gave up 1 base, with 13 bases separating them. Looked up from germline, CDR1 is MNHEY and CDR2 is SVGEGT. This CDR3 is 14 amino acids long.

The rearrangement uses TRBV5-1 and TRBJ2-1, with a weak D call TRBD1 (7 bases). Trimming took off 0 bases at V and 8 bases at J, with 18 bases between the two ends. Germline values: CDR1 SGHRS, CDR2 YFSETQ. CDR3 size: 16 residues. The DNA for the CDR3 is TGCGCCAGCAGCTTGGCCAGGGCAGGGGGGATCGATGAGCAGTTCTTC. Protein sequence: CASSLARAGGIDEQFF.

CDR3 in amino acids: CAWQNRGRKNIQYF. CDR3 DNA: TGTGCCTGGCAGAACAGGGGGCGGAAAAACATTCAGTACTTC. The chain links TRBV30 to TRBJ2-4; 9 bases fit TRBD1. Germline V gives CDR1 GTSNPN, CDR2 SVGIG (reference sequence). The CDR3 runs 14 residues. Trimming took 5 bases from V and 4 from J; bases not matched to a gene: 6.

This rearrangement joins TRBV18 to TRBJ2-7; D unresolved. Trimming cost V 3 bases and J 0 bases, with 9 bases left between them. The CDR3 runs to 14 residues. Germline V CDR1 and CDR2: KGHSH, LQKENI. The CDR3 coding sequence is TGTGCCAGCTCACCCCTGTACAGCTCCTACGAGCAGTACTTC. Protein sequence: CASSPLYSSYEQYF.

The chain links TRBV20-1 to TRBJ2-3, with 8 positions matching TRBD2. The V gene end was trimmed by 8 bases and the J gene end by 6 bases; junction bases not matched to a gene: 7. The germline V gene has CDR1 DFQATT and CDR2 SNEGSKA (reference sequence). The CDR3 loop spans 12 amino acids. The CDR3 DNA follows: TGCAGTCCCGGGGGGGGATCGGATACGCAGTATTTT. Its translation is CSPGGGSDTQYF.

This rearrangement joins TRBV6-1 to TRBJ1-1; D possibly corresponds to TRBD1 (5 bases). V lost 2 bases and J 8 bases, leaving 9 bases between the germline ends. Germline CDR1 is MNHNS and CDR2 is SASEGT. This CDR3 region has 12 residues. CDR3 nucleotides: TGTGCCAGCAGTGAACCGGGACGGGAAGCTTTCTTT. Translating gives CASSEPGREAFF.

This rearrangement joins TRBV7-6 to TRBJ2-1; possible D gene TRBD1, 6 bases. Germline CDR1 reads SGHVS; CDR2 reads FNYEAQ. This CDR3 spans 15 amino acids. Trimming took 5 bases from V and 9 from J, leaving 20 bases between them. For the CDR3, the DNA is TGTGCCAGCAGCCGTTCCGGGACATTTGATCGTGAGCAGTTCTTC. Translating gives CASSRSGTFDREQFF. Variable domain in full (rest from reference TRBV7-6 and TRBJ2-1): GAGVSQSPRYKVTKRGQDVALRCDPISGHVSLYWYRQALGQGPEFLTYFNYEAQQDKSGLPNDRFSAERPEGSISTLTIQRTEQRDSAMYRCASSRSGTFDREQFFGPGTRLTVL.

V is TRBV4-1 and J is TRBJ2-7; 8 positions agree with TRBD1. CDR1 is MGHRA, CDR2 YSYEKL, per germline. Trimming removed 0 bases from V and 3 bases from J; junction bases left unmatched: 7. The CDR3 length is 16 residues. CDR3 coding DNA: TGCGCCAGCAGCCAAGATTGGACAGGGCCTATCTACGAGCAGTACTTC. Residues: CASSQDWTGPIYEQYF.

The chain carries TRBV6-5 and TRBJ1-2, with TRBD1 matching 7 bases. V lost 0 bases to trimming and J lost 4 bases; unmatched junction nucleotides: 8. Germline V gives CDR1 MNHEY, CDR2 SVGAGI. The CDR3 length is 16 residues. DNA of the CDR3: TGTGCCAGCAGTTACTCCAGACAGGGTGGTGGCTATGGCTACACCTTC. As protein: CASSYSRQGGGYGYTF.

The table lists this clonotype with a count of one. CDR3 residues: CSATTPGDGPYEQYF. Here the CDR3 DNA reads TGCAGTGCTACAACCCCCGGCGACGGACCCTACGAGCAGTACTTC. V usage is TRBV20-1 and J usage is TRBJ2-7; D not certain. With 4 bases removed from V and 2 bases from J, the gap between germline ends came to 18 bases. The CDR3 is 15 amino acids. Germline CDR1 and CDR2: DFQATT and SNEGSKA (reference sequence).

This clonotype was detected only a few times. This chain links TRBV7-9 with TRBJ1-6; D remains ambiguous. Trimming removed 2 bases from V and 11 bases from J, with 7 bases in between. The CDR3 has 12 amino acids. In germline, CDR1 is SEHNR, CDR2 FQNEAQ (reference sequence). The CDR3: CASSLSAPPLHF. CDR3 in DNA: TGTGCCAGCAGCTTATCTGCGCCACCCCTCCACTTT.

V usage is TRBV27 and J usage is TRBJ1-6; TRBD1 might be the D (5 bases). V was cut by 2 bases and J by 7 bases, with 6 bases left in between. Germline V gene lookup returns CDR1 MNHEY and CDR2 SMNVEV (reference sequence). This CDR3 is built from 13 residues. As DNA, the CDR3 is TGTGCCAGCAGTTTAGGACAAAATTCACCCCTCCACTTT. Translated, it gives CASSLGQNSPLHF.

The chain links TRBV7-9 to TRBJ2-7; TRBD1 aligns across 7 bases. The CDR3 is made up of 14 amino acids. In germline, CDR1 is SEHNR, CDR2 FQNEAQ (reference sequence). V trimming: 1 base; J trimming: 5 bases; junction bases outside the gene matches: 5. The CDR3 nucleotides are TGTGCCAGCAGCTTAGGACAGGGCATCAACGAGCAGTACTTC. Translated, it gives CASSLGQGINEQYF.

The V gene is TRBV7-8, the J gene TRBJ2-1; the D gene is possibly TRBD1 (7 bases). CDR1 is SGHVS and CDR2 is FQNEAQ in the germline V gene. This CDR3 spans 16 amino acids. Trimming shortened V by 0 bases and J by 3 bases, and 12 bases separated the two germline ends. This CDR3 is CASSLARGRNYNEQFF. The CDR3 DNA reads as TGTGCCAGCAGCTTAGCCAGGGGGAGGAACTACAATGAGCAGTTCTTC.

The chain combines TRBV12-3 or TRBV12-4 with TRBJ1-5; the D gene is possibly TRBD1 (5 bases). V shed 5 bases and J shed 4 bases, with 18 bases lying between them. The CDR3 is 16 amino acids. CDR3 sequence: CASSARIGTTNQPQHF. The CDR3 region has the DNA TGTGCCAGCAGTGCAAGAATCGGGACTACTAATCAGCCCCAGCATTTT.

This clonotype appeared a single time. The V call is TRBV29-1, the J call TRBJ1-2; D uncertain. CDR3 length equals 14 residues. CDR1 is SQVTM, CDR2 ANQGSEA, per germline. Trimming removed 2 bases from V and 4 bases from J, with 14 bases in between. CDR3: CSVESTAKLYGYTF. The CDR3 region has the DNA TGCAGCGTTGAAAGTACAGCCAAACTCTATGGCTACACCTTC.

The chain combines TRBV28 with TRBJ2-5; the D is unclear. V shed 2 bases and J shed 1 base, with 11 bases lying between them. The CDR3 has 15 residues. Per germline, CDR1 MDHEN and CDR2 SYDVKM. The chain's CDR3 is CASSLGSSSQETQYF. The CDR3 DNA follows: TGTGCCAGCAGTTTAGGTAGTAGCAGCCAAGAGACCCAGTACTTC. The variable domain in full, completed from reference TRBV28 and TRBJ2-5, reads DVKVTQSSRYLVKRTGEKVFLECVQDMDHENMFWYRQDPGLGLRLIYFSYDVKMKEKGDIPEGYSVSREKKERFSLILESASTNQTSMYLCASSLGSSSQETQYFGPGTRLLVL.

This clonotype was seen only once. The chain joins TRBV6-2 or TRBV6-3 to TRBJ2-1; 8 nucleotides match TRBD2. CDR1 and CDR2 from the germline V gene are MNHEY and SVGEGT. With 9 bases clipped from V and 1 base from J, the junction kept 5 bases outside the gene matches. This CDR3 region has 14 residues. CDR3 nucleotide sequence: TGTGCCAGTACTAGCGGCCCATCCTACAATGAGCAGTTCTTC. As protein: CASTSGPSYNEQFF.

J is TRBJ1-1 and V is TRBV4-1, with TRBD1 matching over 7 bases. In germline, CDR1 is MGHRA, CDR2 YSYEKL. The CDR3 has 15 amino acids. V dropped 6 bases and J dropped 0; count of bases not matched to a gene: 7. The chain's CDR3 is CASSSLDRVNTEAFF. The CDR3 DNA sequence: TGCGCCAGCAGTTCCTTAGACAGGGTGAACACTGAAGCTTTCTTT.

The chain uses TRBV10-1 and TRBJ2-4, with 7 positions matching TRBD2. CDR1 is WNHNN and CDR2 is SYGVQD in the germline V gene (reference sequence). The CDR3 spans 16 residues. J gave up 0 bases and V 2 bases, and 4 bases lay outside the gene matches. The CDR3 DNA is TGCGCCAGCAGTGAGGCAGGGAGGGTAGCCAAAAACATTCAGTACTTC. Translation gives CASSEAGRVAKNIQYF.